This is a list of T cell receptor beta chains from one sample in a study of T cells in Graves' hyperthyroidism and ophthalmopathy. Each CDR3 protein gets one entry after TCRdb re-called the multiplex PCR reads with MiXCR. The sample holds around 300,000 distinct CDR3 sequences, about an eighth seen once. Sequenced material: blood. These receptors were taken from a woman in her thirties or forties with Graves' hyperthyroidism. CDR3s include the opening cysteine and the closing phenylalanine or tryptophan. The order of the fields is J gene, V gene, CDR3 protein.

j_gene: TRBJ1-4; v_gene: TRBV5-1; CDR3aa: CASSRGGQKDEKLFF
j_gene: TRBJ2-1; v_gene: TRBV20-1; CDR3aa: CSARGWRNYNEQFF
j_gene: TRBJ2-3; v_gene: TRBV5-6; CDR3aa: CASSPTQGAGDTQYF
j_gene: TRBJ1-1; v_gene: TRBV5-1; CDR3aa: CASKPQYRGAKTEAFF
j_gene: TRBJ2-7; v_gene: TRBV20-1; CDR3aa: CSAKGPPSDTYEQYF
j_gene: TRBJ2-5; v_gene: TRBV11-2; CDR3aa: CASSLDYRGGETQYF
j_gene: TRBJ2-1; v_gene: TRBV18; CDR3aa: CASSPREGLSYNEQFF
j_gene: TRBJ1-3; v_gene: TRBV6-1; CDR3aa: CASRMDRLHTIYF
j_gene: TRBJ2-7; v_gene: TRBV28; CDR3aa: CASSLGHASTEQYF
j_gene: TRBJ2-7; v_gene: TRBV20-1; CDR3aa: CSARLPGLYEQYF
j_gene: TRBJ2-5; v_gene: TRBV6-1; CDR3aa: CASSESETQYF
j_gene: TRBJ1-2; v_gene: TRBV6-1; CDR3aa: CASSSHRAGRDYGYTF
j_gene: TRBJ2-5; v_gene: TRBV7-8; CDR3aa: CASSAMPEGRTQYF
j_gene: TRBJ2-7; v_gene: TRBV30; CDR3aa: CAWSVPGGHEQYF
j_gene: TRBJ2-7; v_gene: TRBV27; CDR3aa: CASSLDQDGYEQYF
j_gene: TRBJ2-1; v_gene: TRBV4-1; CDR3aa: CASSQDLGTYYNEQFF
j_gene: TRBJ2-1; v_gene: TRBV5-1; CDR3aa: CASGPSGRARDNEQFF
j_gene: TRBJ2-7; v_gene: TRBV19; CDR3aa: CASSIRGRNYEQYF
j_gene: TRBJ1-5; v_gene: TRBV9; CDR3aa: CASNREGSNQPQHF
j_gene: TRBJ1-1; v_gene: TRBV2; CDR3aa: CASSRTGTGTEAFF
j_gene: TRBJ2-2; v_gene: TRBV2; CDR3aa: CASRPGQGRTGELFF
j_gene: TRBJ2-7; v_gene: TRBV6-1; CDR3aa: CASHRDSSYEQYF
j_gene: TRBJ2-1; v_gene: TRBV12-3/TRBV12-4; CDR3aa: CASSLEGLPWNEQFF
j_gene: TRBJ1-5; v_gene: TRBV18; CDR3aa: CASSSPTENQPQHF
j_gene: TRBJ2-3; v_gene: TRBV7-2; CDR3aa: CASSSLTGTSPTQYF
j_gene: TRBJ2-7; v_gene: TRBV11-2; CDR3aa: CASSFGGPTEQYF
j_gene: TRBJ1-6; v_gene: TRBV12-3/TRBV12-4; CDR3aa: CASSKPGQGARGSPLHF
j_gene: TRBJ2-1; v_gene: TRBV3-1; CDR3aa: CASSQEPEGTYNEQFF
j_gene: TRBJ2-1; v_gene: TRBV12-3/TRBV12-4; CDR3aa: CASSLYGTSDNEQFF
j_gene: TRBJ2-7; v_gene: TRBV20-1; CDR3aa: CSARASGRESSYEQYF
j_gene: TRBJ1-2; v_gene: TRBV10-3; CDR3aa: CAISEGFEGGYTF
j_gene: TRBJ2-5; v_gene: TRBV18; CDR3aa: CASSEGTEEEETQYF
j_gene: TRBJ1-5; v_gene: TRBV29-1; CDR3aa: CSAGVGGSNQPQHF
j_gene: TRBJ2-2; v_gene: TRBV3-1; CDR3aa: CASSNWDRNTGELFF
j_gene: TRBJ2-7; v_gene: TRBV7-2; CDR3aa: CASSLTTASSYEQYF
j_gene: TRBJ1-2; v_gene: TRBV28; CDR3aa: CASRGLENLNYGYTF
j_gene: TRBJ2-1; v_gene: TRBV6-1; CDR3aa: CASREQGALNEQFF
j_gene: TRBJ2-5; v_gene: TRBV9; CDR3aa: CASSAPRRASGRAETQYF
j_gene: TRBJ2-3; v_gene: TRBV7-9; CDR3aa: CASSPGTSGHTDTQYF
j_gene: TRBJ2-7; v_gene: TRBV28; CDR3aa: CASTEQGYEQYF
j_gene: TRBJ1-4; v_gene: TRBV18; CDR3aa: CASSPEGGSNEKLFF
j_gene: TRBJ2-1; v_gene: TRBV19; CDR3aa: CASTTGAGGTRNEQFF
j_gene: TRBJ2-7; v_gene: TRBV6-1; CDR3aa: CASRRTAEGEQYF
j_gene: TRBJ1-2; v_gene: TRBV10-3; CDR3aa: CAISVGGGDGGYTF
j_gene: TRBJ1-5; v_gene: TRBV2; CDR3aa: CASSESGGGSNQPQHF
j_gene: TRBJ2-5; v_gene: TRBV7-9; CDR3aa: CASSIDGGRETQYF
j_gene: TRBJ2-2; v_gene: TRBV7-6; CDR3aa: CASSTYPGTGLFGELFF
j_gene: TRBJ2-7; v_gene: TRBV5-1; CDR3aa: CASSLVAGVDEQYF
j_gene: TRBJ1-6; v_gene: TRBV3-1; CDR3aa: CASSKNSGTVRSPLHF
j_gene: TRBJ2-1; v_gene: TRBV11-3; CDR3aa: CASSLGLKIRNEQFF
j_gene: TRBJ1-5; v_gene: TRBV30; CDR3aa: CAWSVGGDQPQHF
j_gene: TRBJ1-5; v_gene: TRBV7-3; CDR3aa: CASPSKREKKGNQPQHF
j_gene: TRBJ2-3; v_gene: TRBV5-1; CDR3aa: CASSLGQGASTDTQYF